One sample yielded the 22 T cell receptor beta chains listed below, sequenced in a study of Ad26.COV2.S vaccination and SARS-CoV-2 variants. The sample's treatment: roughly 19 received Ad26.COV2.S at low or high dose, single or two shots; about 5 received placebo; per-sample allocation not given. Specimen acquisition occurred on day 63 following the initial vaccine or placebo injection. The method was immunoSEQ multiplex PCR; TCRdb's version includes in-frame clones alone and lacks a portion of them. The table includes about 370,000 clones, 70% to 90% detected once. Source: peripheral blood, taken in a trial of Ad26.COV2.S vaccine versus placebo. These receptors were obtained from a person aged 18-60 years who received the Ad26.COV2.S COVID-19 vaccine or a placebo.

The CDR3 DNA sequence: TGTGCCAGCAGCTTAGCTAGCGGGAGAAATGAGCAGTTCTTC. This sequence encodes CASSLASGRNEQFF. This rearrangement joins TRBV11-3 to TRBJ2-1; 10 nucleotides agree with TRBD2. The ends lost 1 base at V and 7 bases at J; junction bases unmatched: 1. The length of the CDR3 is 14 residues. Germline V gene sequence: CDR1 SGHNT, CDR2 YENEEA.

This chain connects TRBV5-1 to TRBJ2-7; D is undetermined. V was clipped by 2 bases and J by 6 bases, with 12 bases between them. CDR1 SGHRS and CDR2 YFSETQ come from the germline V gene. The CDR3 consists of 13 residues. CDR3 coding DNA: TGCGCCAGCAGCTTAGGGTATGCGAGCGAGCAGTACTTC. This gives the protein CASSLGYASEQYF.

The CDR3 region has the DNA TGTGCCACCAGTGATGGTCTAGCCCCCCGCAGTAATACGCAGTATTTT. This translates into CATSDGLAPRSNTQYF. The genes are TRBV24-1 and TRBJ2-3, with a weak D call TRBD2 (5 bases). CDR1 is KGHDR, CDR2 SFDVKD, per germline. Trimming took 3 bases from V and 7 from J, leaving 19 bases between them. The CDR3 spans 16 residues.

The chain recombines TRBV30 with TRBJ1-6; D may be TRBD1 (5 bases). Germline loops: CDR1 GTSNPN, CDR2 SVGIG (reference sequence). Trimming left V 1 base short and J 4 bases short, with 20 bases between. This CDR3 contains 18 residues. The chain's CDR3 is CAWSEGPRGGVYNSPLHF. CDR3 nucleotide sequence: TGTGCCTGGAGTGAAGGCCCACGGGGCGGAGTTTATAATTCACCCCTCCACTTT.

The V and J genes are TRBV27 and TRBJ1-5; D is unresolved. V shed 8 bases and J shed 5 bases, with 19 bases lying between them. The CDR3 loop spans 15 amino acids. Germline values: CDR1 MNHEY, CDR2 SMNVEV (reference sequence). The CDR3: CASFLLGRADQPQHF. CDR3 DNA sequence: TGTGCCAGCTTTCTCCTTGGGAGGGCTGATCAGCCCCAGCATTTT.

This chain uses TRBV4-1 with TRBJ2-1; 8 bases are a match to TRBD2. The germline CDR1 and CDR2 sequences are MGHRA and YSYEKL. The CDR3 sequence is 13 residues long. The junction had 0 bases not matched to a gene; V was cut back by 2 bases and J by 6 bases. The CDR3 loop is CASSQLAGNEQFF. DNA of the CDR3: TGCGCCAGCAGCCAACTAGCGGGCAATGAGCAGTTCTTC.

The DNA of the CDR3 is TGTGCCAGCAAAGCCCATGCGAGCACAGATACGCAGTATTTT. Protein product: CASKAHASTDTQYF. The chain couples TRBV6-5 to TRBJ2-3; no clear D. V lost 7 bases and J lost 0, with 11 bases in between. There are 14 residues in the CDR3. The germline V gene has CDR1 MNHEY and CDR2 SVGAGI.

This clone was counted once. The V gene is TRBV2, the J gene TRBJ2-5, with D tentatively TRBD1 (6 bases). The CDR3 is 12 residues long. V lost 5 bases and J 7 bases, leaving 11 bases between the germline ends. Germline assignment: CDR1 SNHLY and CDR2 FYNNEI. The CDR3: CASSLKTGTQYF. DNA for the CDR3: TGTGCCAGCAGTTTAAAGACAGGGACCCAGTACTTC.

The V gene is TRBV28, the J gene TRBJ2-1; D remains ambiguous. The CDR3 length is 11 residues. V was cut by 5 bases and J by 4 bases, with 3 bases left in between. CDR1 and CDR2 (germline): MDHEN, SYDVKM. CDR3 sequence (DNA): TGTGCCAGCAGTGTGTACAATGAGCAGTTCTTC. Residues: CASSVYNEQFF.

This chain uses TRBV27 with TRBJ2-3; D may be TRBD2 (6 bases). V was trimmed by 5 bases and J by 0 bases, leaving 15 bases between them. Germline V gene lookup returns CDR1 MNHEY and CDR2 SMNVEV (reference sequence). This CDR3 region has 16 residues. CDR3 region: CASSKISGDSTDTQYF. The CDR3 bases are TGTGCCAGCAGTAAGATTAGCGGAGATAGCACAGATACGCAGTATTTT.

The rearrangement uses TRBV12-5 and TRBJ1-2, with D perhaps TRBD1 (5 bases). Per the germline V gene, CDR1 is LGHNT and CDR2 is FRNRAP. The ends were cut back, 3 bases at V and 4 bases at J, with 12 bases in the middle. The CDR3 is 14 residues long. Here the CDR3 reads CASGLEGRFYGYTF. As DNA, the CDR3 is TGTGCTAGTGGTTTAGAGGGACGATTCTATGGCTACACCTTC. Based on the CDR3 plus reference TRBV12-5 and TRBJ1-2, the full variable domain is DARVTQTPRHKVTEMGQEVTMRCQPILGHNTVFWYRQTMMQGLELLAYFRNRAPLDDSGMPKDRFSAEMPDATLATLKIQPSEPRDSAVYFCASGLEGRFYGYTFGSGTRLTVV.

The chain links TRBV18 to TRBJ2-7; TRBD1 agrees at 8 bases. V shed 2 bases, J shed 5 bases, and the junction held 2 bases outside the gene matches. Germline values: CDR1 KGHSH, CDR2 LQKENI. This CDR3 contains 13 residues. The CDR3 protein is CASSPTRGHEQYF. CDR3 bases: TGTGCCAGCTCACCAACCAGGGGGCACGAGCAGTACTTC.

The chain recombines TRBV19 with TRBJ2-7; 8 bases match TRBD1. Germline lookup yields CDR1 LNHDA and CDR2 SQIVND (reference sequence). This CDR3 has 17 amino acids. After removal of 1 base from V and 0 bases from J, the junction contained 8 bases not matched to a gene. CDR3 region: CASSIVWRDRGSYEQYF. As DNA, the CDR3 is TGTGCCAGTAGTATAGTTTGGCGCGACAGGGGCTCCTACGAGCAGTACTTC.

V usage is TRBV5-1 and J usage is TRBJ2-1; D unresolved. V was cut by 0 bases and J by 0 bases, with 10 bases left in between. The CDR3 is made up of 16 amino acids. CDR1 is SGHRS and CDR2 is YFSETQ in the germline V gene. The CDR3 loop reads CASSLVRRSSYNEQFF. The CDR3 DNA reads TGCGCCAGCAGCTTGGTGCGGCGTAGCTCCTACAATGAGCAGTTCTTC. Together with reference TRBV5-1 and TRBJ2-1, the CDR3 gives the full variable domain: KAGVTQTPRYLIKTRGQQVTLSCSPISGHRSVSWYQQTPGQGLQFLFEYFSETQRNKGNFPGRFSGRQFSNSRSEMNVSTLELGDSALYLCASSLVRRSSYNEQFFGPGTRLTVL.

The J gene is TRBJ2-2, the V gene TRBV7-3, with D possibly being TRBD1 (6 bases). Trimming pared 6 bases from V and 2 bases from J, leaving 13 bases between. The CDR3 runs to 15 residues. Germline V CDR1 and CDR2: SGHTA, FQGTGA. The CDR3 is CASSSSDRNTGELFF. The CDR3 coding sequence is TGTGCCAGCAGTTCGTCGGACAGAAACACCGGGGAGCTGTTTTTT.

J is TRBJ2-5 and V is TRBV3-1 (or the pseudogene TRBV3-2), with a weak D call TRBD1 (6 bases). V gave up 4 bases and J gave up 5 bases, with 17 bases separating them. From germline, CDR1 is LGHDT and CDR2 YNNKEL (reference sequence). The CDR3 covers 15 residues. The CDR3 DNA reads as TGTGCCAGCAGCCCGGGACAACTCCCGGGGGAGACCCAGTACTTC. Protein: CASSPGQLPGETQYF.

The V call is TRBV6-4, the J call TRBJ2-3, with 12 bases aligning to TRBD1. The trim removed 8 bases at V and 4 bases at J, leaving 7 bases unmatched. The germline V gene encodes CDR1 MRHNA and CDR2 SNTAGT. This CDR3 comprises 15 residues. DNA of the CDR3: TGTGCCAGCGGAACCGGGACAGGGGGCCCAGATACGCAGTATTTT. It encodes CASGTGTGGPDTQYF.

The J gene is TRBJ1-1, the V gene TRBV27; 7 bases agree with TRBD1. From germline, CDR1 is MNHEY and CDR2 SMNVEV (reference sequence). This CDR3 has 14 amino acids. After removal of 3 bases from V and 3 bases from J, the junction contained 4 bases not matched to a gene. The CDR3 DNA is TGTGCCAGCAGTTTCGAGGGGGCGCACACTGAAGCTTTCTTT. Amino acids: CASSFEGAHTEAFF.

V gene TRBV7-2 combines with J gene TRBJ2-7; D perhaps matches TRBD2 (6 bases). CDR1 and CDR2 (germline): SGHTA, FQGNSA. V was shortened by 0 bases and J by 3 bases, with 12 bases between the two germline ends. CDR3 length: 15 residues. The chain's CDR3 is CASSLAASVDYEQYF. Here the CDR3 DNA reads TGTGCCAGCAGCTTAGCGGCTAGCGTCGACTACGAGCAGTACTTC.

The rearrangement uses TRBV6-5 and TRBJ2-7; weak D call: TRBD1 (5 bases). V lost 4 bases and J 4 bases, leaving 17 bases between the germline ends. From germline, CDR1 is MNHEY and CDR2 SVGAGI. This CDR3 is 15 amino acids long. The CDR3 region is CASSSQPRVTYEQYF. The CDR3 region has the DNA TGTGCCAGCAGTTCCCAACCCAGGGTTACATACGAGCAGTACTTC.

The V call is TRBV28, the J call TRBJ2-1; tentatively, D is TRBD2 (5 bases). V lost 7 bases and J 0 bases, leaving 10 bases between the germline ends. Germline V CDR1 and CDR2: MDHEN, SYDVKM. CDR3 length: 14 residues. The CDR3 loop reads CASTKRSSYNEQFF. The CDR3 coding sequence is TGTGCCAGCACCAAGCGGAGCTCCTACAATGAGCAGTTCTTC.

The J gene is TRBJ2-3, the V gene TRBV7-2; 8 nucleotides agree with TRBD1. V lost 10 bases, J lost 2 bases, and 17 bases stayed unmatched. This CDR3 has 17 amino acids. The germline V gene encodes CDR1 SGHTA and CDR2 FQGNSA. CDR3 amino acids: CAILGGPGTGFTDTQYF. CDR3 DNA: TGTGCCATATTGGGTGGACCCGGGACAGGATTCACAGATACGCAGTATTTT.